This TCR beta chain emerged from a study of cytomegalovirus exposure and HLA in healthy donors. Primers: 60 Vbeta forward and 13 Jbeta reverse. The assay was immunoSEQ multiplex PCR, and TCRdb's table has in-frame clones only and misses some. The sample yields more than 95,000 clones, about an eighth seen once. Study results and caveats: In a later analysis, several top co-occurrence clusters appeared linked to parvovirus B19, influenza, CMV and Epstein-Barr virus. Cytomegalovirus-associated status was assigned to about 180 TCR beta chains.

CDR1 and CDR2 (germline): MDHEN, SYDVKM. After removal of 6 bases from V and 1 base from J, the junction contained 7 bases not matched to a gene. CDR3 size: 15 residues. Worth noting for this clone: What it recognizes is unknown.

The origin of this receptor is a man aged 35-49 years in good health and CMV-seropositive. Material: PBMCs. The rearrangement joins TRBV28 to TRBJ2-7, with TRBD1 matching 9 bases. CDR3 amino acids: CASSTGGQGSYEQYF. In DNA, the CDR3 is TGTGCCAGCAGCACCGGGGGACAGGGTTCCTACGAGCAGTACTTC. The whole variable domain, filled in from reference TRBV28 and TRBJ2-7, reads DVKVTQSSRYLVKRTGEKVFLECVQDMDHENMFWYRQDPGLGLRLIYFSYDVKMKEKGDIPEGYSVSREKKERFSLILESASTNQTSMYLCASSTGGQGSYEQYFGPGTRLTVT.